The sequence of this TCR beta chain was determined in a study of cytomegalovirus exposure and HLA in healthy donors. Study-level results: Reported findings show TCR beta sequences accurately forecast HLA-A and HLA-B alleles in most subjects. Most TCR sequences were rare, but some public TCRs occurred in many donors. The authors enumerated around 150 TCR beta chains as linked to cytomegalovirus. A later analysis appeared to link common viral pathogens to several of the most significant clusters.

The primer mix had 60 Vbeta and 13 Jbeta primers. The protocol was immunoSEQ multiplex PCR, while the TCRdb copy is restricted to in-frame clones and leaves out a portion. The sample lists around 78,000 clones; 84% were seen once. Note on this clone: Its target is not known.

The V end was cut by 0 bases, the J end by 4 bases, with 12 bases between. Germline loops: CDR1 LNHNV, CDR2 YYDKDF (reference sequence). This CDR3 has 16 residues. The chain employs TRBV15 and TRBJ2-2; D is possibly TRBD1 (6 bases). Sequences were obtained from PBMCs. The TCR comes from a woman aged 45-65 years in good health and CMV-seronegative. CDR3 sequence (DNA): TGTGCCACCAGCAGAGATGAAACAGGGTTCACCGGGGAGCTGTTTTTT. This translates into CATSRDETGFTGELFF.